Listed below are T cell receptor beta chains from one sample, sequenced in a study of vaccination and CD4 T cells after COVID-19. No antigens are known for them. Each CDR3 protein is one row after TCRdb ran MiXCR on the PCR reads. The sample carries roughly 15,000 distinct CDR3 sequences, around 56% recorded once. Sequencing used CD4+ T cells from blood, cultured in vitro. The receptors derive from a human donor who had recovered from COVID-19. CDR3s include the opening cysteine and the closing phenylalanine or tryptophan. The D gene is left open where the match is weak. The listing skips clone size in some rows; elsewhere it reads once, few, many or a size class.

j_call | d_call | clone_size | v_call | cdr3_nt | cdr3_aa
TRBJ1-5 | TRBD1 | medium-sized | TRBV11-2 | TGTGCCAGCAGCTTAGATGGTGACAGGGGTCGGCCCCAGCATTTT | CASSLDGDRGRPQHF
TRBJ1-2 | - | - | TRBV2 | TGTGCCAGCGGAACGGTCTATGGCTACACCTTC | CASGTVYGYTF
TRBJ2-1 | - | - | TRBV6-5 | TGTGCCAGCAGTTACTTGAGTGAGCAGTTCTTC | CASSYLSEQFF
TRBJ1-5 | - | - | TRBV28 | TGTGCCAGCAGTTTGTCGGGATACGATAGCAATCAGCCCCAGCATTTT | CASSLSGYDSNQPQHF
TRBJ1-1 | - | - | TRBV6-2/TRBV6-3 | TGTGCCAGCAGCCTCACAATGAACACTGAAGCTTTCTTT | CASSLTMNTEAFF
TRBJ1-1 | - | - | TRBV20-1 | TGCAGTGCTAGAGGGGACAACGCTGAAGCTTTCTTT | CSARGDNAEAFF
TRBJ2-6 | TRBD1 | few | TRBV27 | TGTGCCAGCAGCCCACTTCAGGGGGCGGCTGGGGCCAACGTCCTGACTTTC | CASSPLQGAAGANVLTF
TRBJ2-7 | - | few | TRBV27 | TGTGCCAGCAGACGCCGGACACGGGGCGACGAGCAGTACTTC | CASRRRTRGDEQYF
TRBJ1-2 | TRBD1 | - | TRBV7-2 | TGTGCCAGCAGCTCCCCGACAGGGGAAAGTGGCTACACCTTC | CASSSPTGESGYTF
TRBJ1-6 | - | - | TRBV7-9 | TGTGCCAGCAGCACCAGGGTTCTTAATTCACCCCTCCACTTT | CASSTRVLNSPLHF
TRBJ1-1 | - | few | TRBV6-1 | TGTGCCAGCAGCCCCTGGGACGAAGCTTTCTTT | CASSPWDEAFF
TRBJ2-3 | - | once | TRBV12-3/TRBV12-4 | TGTGCCAGCAGTTTCAGGGGGGGCAGAGATACGCAGTATTTT | CASSFRGGRDTQYF
TRBJ1-2 | - | few | TRBV15 | TGTGCCACCAGCAGAGGTCCGGGGGGCCCCCCCCATGGCTACACCTTC | CATSRGPGGPPHGYTF
TRBJ1-2 | - | - | TRBV5-1 | TGCGCCAGCAGCTTGGACTCAGGGAGCGGCTACACCTTC | CASSLDSGSGYTF
TRBJ2-6 | - | - | TRBV6-5 | TGTGCCAGCAGTTACTCTGTAGGTCGTCCTGGGGCCAACGTCCTGACTTTC | CASSYSVGRPGANVLTF
TRBJ2-7 | - | - | TRBV25-1 | TGTGCCAGCAGGTCAGCGGGTGCTAGCTCCTACGAGCAGTACTTC | CASRSAGASSYEQYF
TRBJ2-7 | TRBD1 | - | TRBV7-9 | TGTGCCAGCAGCCCAACGAGACAGGGGGCCCCCTACGAGCAGTACTTC | CASSPTRQGAPYEQYF
TRBJ2-2 | TRBD1 | - | TRBV6-1 | TGTGCCAGCAGACGGGACAGGGAAGGCACCGGGGAGCTGTTTTTT | CASRRDREGTGELFF
TRBJ1-6 | TRBD1 | - | TRBV7-2 | TGTGCCAGCAGTCATTCCGCGGGACAGGGCATTTCACCCCTCCACTTT | CASSHSAGQGISPLHF
TRBJ2-1 | TRBD2 | - | TRBV20-1 | TGCAGTGCCTCCTTAGCGGGATATTACAATGAGCAGTTCTTC | CSASLAGYYNEQFF
TRBJ2-3 | - | - | TRBV28 | TGTGCCAGCAGTTTAACTAGCCCTACTACAGATACGCAGTATTTT | CASSLTSPTTDTQYF
TRBJ2-1 | TRBD2 | - | TRBV20-1 | TGCAGTGCTAGAGCCAGACTAGCTGAGCAGTTCTTC | CSARARLAEQFF
TRBJ1-5 | TRBD1 | - | TRBV6-1 | TGTGCCAGCAGGGCCGACAGGGGCAATCAGCCCCAGCATTTT | CASRADRGNQPQHF
TRBJ2-1 | TRBD2 | - | TRBV10-3 | TGTGCCATCGGGACTAGCGGGAGGGGCGGTGAGCAGTTCTTC | CAIGTSGRGGEQFF
TRBJ1-5 | - | - | TRBV29-1 | TGCAGCGCCGGGGAAGGTCAGCCCCAGCATTTT | CSAGEGQPQHF
TRBJ2-2 | TRBD2 | - | TRBV2 | TGTGCCAGCAGTGGCACGGCGGGAGCGATAACCGGGGAGCTGTTTTTT | CASSGTAGAITGELFF
TRBJ2-1 | - | - | TRBV21-1 | TGTGCCAGCAGCGGTCCGGGACTAGCGGGAGGCCGCGCCACCTACAATGAGCAGTTCTTC | CASSGPGLAGGRATYNEQFF
TRBJ1-1 | - | - | TRBV11-2 | TGTGCCAGCAGCTTAGGTGTGGGGCAGGGGATTCGAGCTTTCTTT | CASSLGVGQGIRAFF
TRBJ1-1 | - | - | TRBV6-1 | TGTGCCAGCAGCGAGCAGAGGGACACTGAAGCTTTCTTT | CASSEQRDTEAFF
TRBJ1-1 | - | - | TRBV12-3/TRBV12-4 | TGTGCCAGCAGACCTATCAAATACAAGGGCCGGGGGTACACTGAAGCTTTCTTT | CASRPIKYKGRGYTEAFF
TRBJ1-2 | - | - | TRBV19 | TGTGCCAGTAGTATCGCTCTCACCTTC | CASSIALTF
TRBJ1-2 | TRBD1 | few | TRBV7-9 | TGTGCCAGCAGCCCTGCGAGACAGGGGGCGGAGGGCTACACCTTC | CASSPARQGAEGYTF
TRBJ2-5 | - | once | TRBV11-2 | TGTGCCAGCAGCTTAGGTCAGGTCCAAGAGACCCAGTACTTC | CASSLGQVQETQYF
TRBJ2-7 | - | - | TRBV20-1 | TGCAGTGCTAGAAAGCCACTCCCGGCTTTAATCTACGAGCAGTACTTC | CSARKPLPALIYEQYF
TRBJ1-1 | - | - | TRBV20-1 | TGCAGTGCGCCCCTAGGGGGGGCGAGCACTGAAGCTTTCTTT | CSAPLGGASTEAFF
TRBJ1-1 | - | - | TRBV7-2 | TGTGCCAGCAGCTCGATTGGTTCGGTAGCGGAAGCTTTCTTT | CASSSIGSVAEAFF
TRBJ1-6 | TRBD1 | - | TRBV9 | TGTGCCAGCAGCCGCGCACAGGGGAACAATTCACCCCTCCACTTT | CASSRAQGNNSPLHF
TRBJ1-1 | - | once | TRBV19 | TGTGCCAGTAGCCTTAGCACCGGGAACACTGAAGCTTTCTTT | CASSLSTGNTEAFF
TRBJ1-5 | - | - | TRBV5-1 | TGCGCCAGCAGCTTGGAAGGTCCCAATCAGCCCCAGCATTTT | CASSLEGPNQPQHF
TRBJ2-5 | - | - | TRBV20-1 | TGCAGTGCTAGAGATTCCAGGGGAGAGACCCAGTACTTC | CSARDSRGETQYF
TRBJ2-1 | TRBD2 | - | TRBV15 | TGTGCCACCAGCAGAGATGGGGGCCTTAGCGGGAGAAAACAGTTCTTC | CATSRDGGLSGRKQFF
TRBJ1-1 | - | - | TRBV20-1 | TGCAGTGAACTTAAGTCGACAGGCCTAAACACTGAAGCTTTCTTT | CSELKSTGLNTEAFF
TRBJ2-3 | - | - | TRBV6-1 | TGTGCCAGCACCACCGGAGCTGGCGGAGATACGCAGTATTTT | CASTTGAGGDTQYF
TRBJ2-5 | - | - | TRBV4-1 | TGCGCCAGCAGCCAAGTTTTACAGGGTCTAAGCGAGACCCAGTACTTC | CASSQVLQGLSETQYF
TRBJ2-1 | TRBD2 | - | TRBV27 | TGTGCCAGCAGTCCGGCGGGACTAGTCATGGGAACAGGGCAGTTCTTC | CASSPAGLVMGTGQFF
TRBJ1-3 | TRBD1 | - | TRBV19 | TGTGCCAGTATACCGGACAGGGCGAAAAACACCATATATTTT | CASIPDRAKNTIYF
TRBJ2-7 | TRBD2 | - | TRBV15 | TGTGCCACCAGCAGAGAGGCTAGCGGGAAGTACGAGCAGTACTTC | CATSREASGKYEQYF
TRBJ1-5 | TRBD1 | once | TRBV30 | TGTGCCTTAGACAGGGGTCGTAGTCAGCCCCAGCATTTT | CALDRGRSQPQHF
TRBJ2-7 | - | - | TRBV5-1 | TGCGCCAGCAGCCCATCAGGGTTGGGCGACGAGCAGTACTTC | CASSPSGLGDEQYF
TRBJ1-1 | - | once | TRBV28 | TGTGCCAGCAGTTTAGGAACACCCGGCGGCGGTGAAGCTTTCTTT | CASSLGTPGGGEAFF
TRBJ2-1 | TRBD1 | - | TRBV28 | TGTGCCAGCAGTAAACAGGGGGCAATCAATGAGCAGTTCTTC | CASSKQGAINEQFF
TRBJ2-1 | - | - | TRBV24-1 | TGTGCCACCAGTGACCCCCATGGGCGGTCTCAGAATGAGCAGTTCTTC | CATSDPHGRSQNEQFF
TRBJ2-1 | - | - | TRBV6-1 | TGTGCCAGCATGGAGTATAGCGGCTTCTACAATGAGCAGTTCTTC | CASMEYSGFYNEQFF
TRBJ1-4 | TRBD1 | few | TRBV20-1 | TGCAGTGCTAGGGCCCAGGGGGCGATTGAAAAACTGTTTTTT | CSARAQGAIEKLFF
TRBJ1-5 | TRBD1 | - | TRBV6-2/TRBV6-3 | TGTGCCAGCAGGGGGACAGAGAATCAGCCCCAGCATTTT | CASRGTENQPQHF